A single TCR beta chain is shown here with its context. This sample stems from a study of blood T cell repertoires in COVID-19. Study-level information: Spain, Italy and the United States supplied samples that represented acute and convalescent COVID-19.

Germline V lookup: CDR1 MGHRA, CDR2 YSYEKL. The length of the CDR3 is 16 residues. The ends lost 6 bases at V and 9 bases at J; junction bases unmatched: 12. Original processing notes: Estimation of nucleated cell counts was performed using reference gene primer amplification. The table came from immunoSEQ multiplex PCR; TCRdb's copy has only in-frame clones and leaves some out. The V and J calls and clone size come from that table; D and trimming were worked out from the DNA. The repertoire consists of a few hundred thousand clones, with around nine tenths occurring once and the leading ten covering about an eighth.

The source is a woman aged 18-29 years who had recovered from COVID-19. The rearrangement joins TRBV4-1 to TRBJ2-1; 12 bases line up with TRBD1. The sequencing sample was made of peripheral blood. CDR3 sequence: CASRYGGQGASGEQFF. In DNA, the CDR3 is TGCGCCAGCAGATACGGGGGACAGGGGGCATCGGGTGAGCAGTTCTTC.